This T cell receptor (beta chain) is from a study of cytotoxic CD8 clonotypes in ibrutinib-treated CLL. This clone was observed at least ten times. Germline V gene data show CDR1 as SGHRS and CDR2 as YFSETQ. This CDR3 region has 16 residues. The V and J ends lost 0 bases and 4 bases respectively, with 13 bases between them. Deep sequencing aimed at 1 in 200,000 to 1 in 1 million T cells' resolution. Profiled with immunoSEQ multiplex PCR; TCRdb holds only in-frame clones, not every one. The repertoire holds around 52,000 clones, around 60% seen once, with about a fifth in the top ten. The gene calls are TRBV5-1 and TRBJ2-2, with a possible D match to TRBD2 (6 bases). The receptor's source is a human donor with chronic lymphocytic leukemia. The sample consisted of PBMCs, taken after 24 months of ibrutinib treatment. The CDR3 DNA follows: TGCGCCAGCAGCTTGGCAGGTGCGGGGATCACCGGGGAGCTGTTTTTT. Its translation is CASSLAGAGITGELFF.